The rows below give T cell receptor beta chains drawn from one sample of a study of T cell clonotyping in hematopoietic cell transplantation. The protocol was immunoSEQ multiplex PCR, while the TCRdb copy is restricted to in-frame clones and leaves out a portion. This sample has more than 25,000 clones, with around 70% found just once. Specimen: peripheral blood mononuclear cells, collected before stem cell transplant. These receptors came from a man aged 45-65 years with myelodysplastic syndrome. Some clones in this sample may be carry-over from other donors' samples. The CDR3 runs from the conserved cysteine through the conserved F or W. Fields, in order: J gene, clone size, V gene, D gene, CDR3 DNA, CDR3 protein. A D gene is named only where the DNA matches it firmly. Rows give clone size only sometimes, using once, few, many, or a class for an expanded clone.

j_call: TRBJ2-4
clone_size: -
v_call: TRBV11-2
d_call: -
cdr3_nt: TGTGCCAGCAGCTTAGATCATTTGCAGTACTTC
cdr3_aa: CASSLDHLQYF

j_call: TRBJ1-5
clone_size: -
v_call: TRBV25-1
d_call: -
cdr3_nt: TGTGCCAGCAGTGAATCTGGTCAGCCCCAGCATTTT
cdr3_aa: CASSESGQPQHF

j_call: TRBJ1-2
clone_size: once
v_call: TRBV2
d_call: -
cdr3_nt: TGTGCCAGCAGGACAGGCGTCTATGGCTACACCTTC
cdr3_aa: CASRTGVYGYTF

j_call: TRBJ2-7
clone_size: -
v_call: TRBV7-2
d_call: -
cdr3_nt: TGTGCCAGCAGCTTAGTTGCTAGCTCCAGTGAGCAGTACTTC
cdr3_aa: CASSLVASSSEQYF

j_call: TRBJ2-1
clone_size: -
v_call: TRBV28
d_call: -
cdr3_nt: TGTGCCAGCAGAGGGGAAAAATACAATGAGCAGTTCTTC
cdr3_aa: CASRGEKYNEQFF

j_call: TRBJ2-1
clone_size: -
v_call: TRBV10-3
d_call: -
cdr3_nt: TGTGCCATCAGTGAGGCGAGGGAATTGAATGAGCAGTTCTTC
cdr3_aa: CAISEARELNEQFF

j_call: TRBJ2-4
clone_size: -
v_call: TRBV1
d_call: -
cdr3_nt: TGCACCAGCAGCCGGCGGCTAGCCAAAAACATTCAGTACTTC
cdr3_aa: CTSSRRLAKNIQYF

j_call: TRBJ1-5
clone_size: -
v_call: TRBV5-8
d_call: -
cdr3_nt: TGTGCCAGCAGCTTATGGTATAGCAATCAGCCCCAGCATTTT
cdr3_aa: CASSLWYSNQPQHF

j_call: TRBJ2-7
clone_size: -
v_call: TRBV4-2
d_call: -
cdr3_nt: TGTGCCAGCAGCCAAGAGTTAACTGATTCCTACGAGCAGTACTTC
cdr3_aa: CASSQELTDSYEQYF

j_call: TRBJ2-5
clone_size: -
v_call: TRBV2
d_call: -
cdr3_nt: TGTGCCAGCAGTGAAGCAGACGGGGGCCCCCAAGAGACCCAGTACTTC
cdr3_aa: CASSEADGGPQETQYF

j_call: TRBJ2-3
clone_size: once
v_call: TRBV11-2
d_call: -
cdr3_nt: TGTGCCAGCAGCTTTAATAGTGCAACTAGCACAGATACGCAGTATTTT
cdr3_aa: CASSFNSATSTDTQYF

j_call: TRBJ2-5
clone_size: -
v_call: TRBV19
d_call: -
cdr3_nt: TGTGCCAGTAGTCCGGGACATTCTATTCCGTACTTC
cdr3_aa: CASSPGHSIPYF

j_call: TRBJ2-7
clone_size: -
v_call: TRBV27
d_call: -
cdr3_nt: TGTGCCAGCAGTTTATCCACAGGGAGCTCCTACGAGCAGTACTTC
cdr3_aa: CASSLSTGSSYEQYF

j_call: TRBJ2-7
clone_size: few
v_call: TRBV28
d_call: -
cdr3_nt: TGTGCCAGCGACACAAGGGGACGGGAGCAGTACTTC
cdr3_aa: CASDTRGREQYF

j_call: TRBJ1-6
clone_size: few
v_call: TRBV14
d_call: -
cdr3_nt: TGTGCCAGCAGCCAATCTACCTCCTCACCCCTCCACTTT
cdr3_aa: CASSQSTSSPLHF

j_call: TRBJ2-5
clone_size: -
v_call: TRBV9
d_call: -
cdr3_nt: TGTGCCAGCAGCGTCGGGGCAGCGAAAGAGACCCAGTACTTC
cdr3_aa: CASSVGAAKETQYF

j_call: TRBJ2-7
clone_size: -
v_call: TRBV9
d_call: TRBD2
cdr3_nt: TGTGCCAGCAGCTCCCGGACTAGCGGCGTCTACGAGCAGTACTTC
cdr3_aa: CASSSRTSGVYEQYF

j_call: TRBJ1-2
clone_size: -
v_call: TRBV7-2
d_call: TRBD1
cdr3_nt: TGTGCCAGCAGCGGATACGGGACAGGGGGCGATGGCTACACCTTC
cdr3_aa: CASSGYGTGGDGYTF

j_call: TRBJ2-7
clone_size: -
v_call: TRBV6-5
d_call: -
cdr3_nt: TGTGCCAGCACTGACATAACCTACGAGCAGTACTTC
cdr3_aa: CASTDITYEQYF

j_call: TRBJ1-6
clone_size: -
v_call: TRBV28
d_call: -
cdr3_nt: TGTGCCAGCAGTTATAGGGTGGATCCACCCCTCCACTTT
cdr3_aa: CASSYRVDPPLHF

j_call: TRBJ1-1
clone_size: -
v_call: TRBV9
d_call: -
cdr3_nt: TGTGCCAGCAGCGCATATACACAGAACACTGAAGCTTTCTTT
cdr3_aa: CASSAYTQNTEAFF

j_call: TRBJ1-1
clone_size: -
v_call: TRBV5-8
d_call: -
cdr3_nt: TGTGCCAGCAGCTTGACTTTCGGACTTTCGAACACTGAAGCTTTCTTT
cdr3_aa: CASSLTFGLSNTEAFF

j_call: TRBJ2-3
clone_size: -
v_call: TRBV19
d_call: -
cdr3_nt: TGTGCCAGTAGTATAGGTCGACAGGACTCTAGCACAGATACGCAGTATTTT
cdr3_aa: CASSIGRQDSSTDTQYF

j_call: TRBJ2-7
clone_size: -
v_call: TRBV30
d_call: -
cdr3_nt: TGTGCCTGGAGTGTAATCGGCCACCCCTACGAGCAGTACTTC
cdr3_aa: CAWSVIGHPYEQYF

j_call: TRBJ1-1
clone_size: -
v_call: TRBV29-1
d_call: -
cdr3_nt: TGCAGCGCCATCGACAGAACTGAAGCTTTCTTT
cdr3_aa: CSAIDRTEAFF

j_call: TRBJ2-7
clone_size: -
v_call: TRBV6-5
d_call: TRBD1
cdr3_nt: TGTGCCAGCAGGGTCTCGGGACAGGGGTCCTACGAGCAGTACTTC
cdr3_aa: CASRVSGQGSYEQYF

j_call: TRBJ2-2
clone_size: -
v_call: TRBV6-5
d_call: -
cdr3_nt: TGTGCCAGCAGTTACGTGGCAGGGAGAACCGGGGAGCTGTTTTTT
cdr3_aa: CASSYVAGRTGELFF

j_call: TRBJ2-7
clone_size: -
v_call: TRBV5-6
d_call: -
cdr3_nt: TGTGCCAGCAGCTCCGGAATCGGGAAACCGACTACATCCCCCTACGAGCAGTACTTC
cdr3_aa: CASSSGIGKPTTSPYEQYF

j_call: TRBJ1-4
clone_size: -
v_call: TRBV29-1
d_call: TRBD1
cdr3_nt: TGCAGCGTCGGGACAGGACGTGAAAAACTGTTTTTT
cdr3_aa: CSVGTGREKLFF

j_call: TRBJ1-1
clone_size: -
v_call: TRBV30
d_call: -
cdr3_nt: TGTGCCTGGAGTCCAGGAATGAACACTGAAGCTTTCTTT
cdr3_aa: CAWSPGMNTEAFF

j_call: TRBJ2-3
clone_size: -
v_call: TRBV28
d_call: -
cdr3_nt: TGTGCCAGCAGTCAGGGAGGGGGGTTGGCAGATACGCAGTATTTT
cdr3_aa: CASSQGGGLADTQYF

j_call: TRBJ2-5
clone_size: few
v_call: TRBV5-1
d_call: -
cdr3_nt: TGCGCCAGCAGCCTCTCGGGGGAGTGGGAGACCCAGTACTTC
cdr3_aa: CASSLSGEWETQYF

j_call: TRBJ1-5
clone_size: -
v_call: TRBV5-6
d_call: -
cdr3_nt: TGTGCCAGCAGCTTCGGGGCAGTGGGCAATCAGCCCCAGCATTTT
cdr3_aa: CASSFGAVGNQPQHF

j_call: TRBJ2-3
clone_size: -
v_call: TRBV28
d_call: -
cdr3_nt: TGTGCCAGCAGGTCGACAGGTACAGATACGCAGTATTTT
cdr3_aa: CASRSTGTDTQYF

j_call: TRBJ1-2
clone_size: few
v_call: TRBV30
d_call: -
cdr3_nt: TGTGCCGGAAGGGTTTGGGATCGGAATGGCTACACCTTC
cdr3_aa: CAGRVWDRNGYTF

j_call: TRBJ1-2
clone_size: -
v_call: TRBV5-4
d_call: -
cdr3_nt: TGTGCCAGCAGCCATGCGGACAAAGGCTACACCTTC
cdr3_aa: CASSHADKGYTF

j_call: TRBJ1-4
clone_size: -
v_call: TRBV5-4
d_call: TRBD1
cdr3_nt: TGTGCCAGCAGCTGGTTTACAGGGGAGGAGGAGGAAAAACTGTTTTTT
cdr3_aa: CASSWFTGEEEEKLFF

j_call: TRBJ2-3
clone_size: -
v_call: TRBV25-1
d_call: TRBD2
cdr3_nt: TGTGCCAGCAGTGAATGGGGCGGGAGTAAGACAGATACGCAGTATTTT
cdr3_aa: CASSEWGGSKTDTQYF

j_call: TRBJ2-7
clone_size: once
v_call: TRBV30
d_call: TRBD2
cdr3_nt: TGTGCCTGGGAGTCCTCCGGGACTACCACCTACGAGCAGTACTTC
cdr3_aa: CAWESSGTTTYEQYF

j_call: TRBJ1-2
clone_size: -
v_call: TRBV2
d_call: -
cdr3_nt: TGTGCCAGCAGTGAAAGTTGGTCGGTCGATCTAAACTATGGCTACACCTTC
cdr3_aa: CASSESWSVDLNYGYTF

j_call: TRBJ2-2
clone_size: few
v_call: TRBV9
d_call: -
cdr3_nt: TGTGCCAGCACCGGCAGGGCCGGGGAGCTGTTTTTT
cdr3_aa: CASTGRAGELFF